This is a list of T cell receptor beta chains from one sample in a study of cytomegalovirus exposure and HLA in healthy donors. Generated by immunoSEQ multiplex PCR, the TCRdb table keeps only in-frame clones and is missing some. The sample consists of some 170,000 clones, around 76% of them appearing once. The sequenced material came from PBMCs. These receptors all stem from a man aged 60-69 years in good health and CMV-seronegative. The CDR3 runs from the conserved cysteine through the conserved F or W. The D gene is left open where the match is weak. Part of the rows lack a size; the others show once, few, many or a class for expanded clones.

j_call clone_size cdr3_length d_call v_call cdr3_aa cdr3_nt
TRBJ2-7 . 14 TRBD1 TRBV10-2 CASRNGQGSYEQYF TGCGCCAGCAGGAACGGACAGGGGTCGTACGAGCAGTACTTC
TRBJ2-5 . 14 TRBD1 TRBV7-2 CASSSGQPRETQYF TGTGCCAGCAGCTCGGGACAGCCCAGAGAGACCCAGTACTTC
TRBJ1-3 . 16 . TRBV5-1 CASSLDGGYSGNTIYF TGCGCCAGCAGCTTGGACGGGGGTTACTCTGGAAACACCATATATTTT
TRBJ2-7 . 12 . TRBV29-1 CSVEGASYEQYF TGCAGCGTCGAAGGGGCCTCTTACGAGCAGTACTTC
TRBJ1-5 . 13 . TRBV30 CAWSREGPTPQHF TGTGCCTGGAGTAGGGAGGGCCCGACACCCCAGCATTTT
TRBJ2-3 once 15 . TRBV7-2 CASSLHRDRTDTQYF TGTGCCAGCAGCTTACACAGGGACCGCACAGATACGCAGTATTTT
TRBJ2-3 few 15 TRBD1 TRBV7-3 CASSEQGEYTDTQYF TGTGCCAGCTCTGAACAGGGGGAGTACACAGATACGCAGTATTTT
TRBJ1-2 . 14 . TRBV14 CASSQDRENYGYTF TGTGCCAGCAGCCAAGACCGGGAGAACTATGGCTACACCTTC
TRBJ2-7 once 15 TRBD2 TRBV7-8 CASSVRTSGDHEQYF TGTGCCAGCAGCGTAAGGACTAGCGGGGACCACGAGCAGTACTTC
TRBJ1-2 . 13 . TRBV5-6 CASSLQGDYGYTF TGTGCCAGCAGCTTGCAGGGTGACTATGGCTACACCTTC
TRBJ2-1 . 14 TRBD2 TRBV4-1 CASRGTSGRNEQFF TGCGCCAGCAGGGGGACTAGCGGCCGCAATGAGCAGTTCTTC
TRBJ2-7 . 14 TRBD2 TRBV7-9 CASSPGGSRSEQYF TGTGCCAGCAGCCCCGGCGGGAGTCGTTCCGAGCAGTACTTC
TRBJ2-5 . 16 TRBD2 TRBV10-3 CAISESQRGYQETQYF TGTGCCATCAGTGAGTCGCAGCGGGGCTACCAAGAGACCCAGTACTTC
TRBJ2-2 . 14 TRBD2 TRBV6-5 CASSYASGSRELFF TGTGCCAGCAGTTACGCTAGCGGGAGCCGGGAGCTGTTTTTT
TRBJ1-2 few 15 TRBD1 TRBV5-1 CASSTTGTGEVGYTF TGCGCCAGCAGCACTACCGGGACAGGGGAGGTTGGCTACACCTTC
TRBJ2-5 . 17 . TRBV5-6 CASSLGLGGGLGETQYF TGTGCCAGCAGCTTGGGGCTTGGGGGGGGGCTCGGAGAGACCCAGTACTTC
TRBJ1-3 . 16 . TRBV4-2 CASSQEAGGSGNTIYF TGTGCCAGCAGCCAAGAGGCGGGGGGTTCTGGAAACACCATATATTTT
TRBJ2-7 . 15 . TRBV18 CASSPQSRARGEQYF TGTGCCAGCTCGCCCCAGTCAAGAGCCCGAGGCGAGCAGTACTTC
TRBJ1-5 . 16 TRBD1 TRBV19 CASSIPARGPWQPQHF TGTGCCAGTAGTATACCAGCCAGGGGGCCGTGGCAGCCCCAGCATTTT
TRBJ2-5 . 13 . TRBV9 CASSVGQQETQYF TGTGCCAGCAGCGTAGGGCAGCAAGAGACCCAGTACTTC
TRBJ2-2 once 14 TRBD2 TRBV5-1 CASSGLVGPGELFF TGCGCCAGCAGCGGACTAGTTGGGCCCGGGGAGCTGTTTTTT
TRBJ2-3 . 18 . TRBV4-3 CASSLTRTLAASTDTQYF TGCGCCAGCAGCCTCACGCGAACGCTGGCGGCTAGCACAGATACGCAGTATTTT
TRBJ2-3 . 15 TRBD2 TRBV5-1 CASSLGGTSPDTQYF TGCGCCAGCAGCTTGGGGGGGACTAGCCCAGATACGCAGTATTTT
TRBJ2-3 . 14 TRBD2 TRBV5-1 CASTSGGRTDTQYF TGCGCCAGCACTAGCGGAGGTCGCACAGATACGCAGTATTTT
TRBJ2-3 . 13 TRBD2 TRBV2 CASGTSFSDTQYF TGTGCCAGCGGGACTAGCTTCTCAGATACGCAGTATTTT
TRBJ2-2 . 12 . TRBV5-1 CASSLNTGELFF TGCGCCAGCAGCCTAAACACCGGGGAGCTGTTTTTT
TRBJ2-5 . 15 TRBD1 TRBV7-2 CASSSLDRKQETQYF TGTGCCAGCAGCTCTTTGGACAGGAAGCAAGAGACCCAGTACTTC
TRBJ2-3 . 16 TRBD2 TRBV7-2 CASSPIAGGSTDTQYF TGTGCCAGCAGTCCCATAGCGGGAGGGTCCACAGATACGCAGTATTTT
TRBJ2-1 . 14 . TRBV7-2 CASSLGMGAREQFF TGTGCCAGCAGCTTAGGTATGGGGGCGCGTGAGCAGTTCTTC
TRBJ2-5 . 15 TRBD2 TRBV19 CASSITSGNQETQYF TGTGCCAGTAGTATTACTAGCGGGAACCAAGAGACCCAGTACTTC
TRBJ2-1 . 15 . TRBV7-9 CSSSPEGLGDNEQFF TGTTCCAGCAGCCCGGAGGGGCTCGGGGACAATGAGCAGTTCTTC
TRBJ2-7 . 16 . TRBV4-1 CASSQDHGTAAYEQYF TGCGCCAGCAGCCAAGATCATGGGACTGCGGCCTACGAGCAGTACTTC
TRBJ2-7 . 14 . TRBV5-1 CASSPSGSAYEQYF TGCGCCAGCAGCCCCAGCGGATCAGCCTACGAGCAGTACTTC
TRBJ2-2 . 16 . TRBV7-2 CASSSTRAWSTGELFF TGTGCCAGCAGCTCTACTAGGGCGTGGAGCACCGGGGAGCTGTTTTTT
TRBJ1-1 . 13 TRBD1 TRBV10-3 CAISDLGTGEAFF TGTGCCATCAGTGACCTCGGGACAGGTGAAGCTTTCTTT
TRBJ2-5 . 15 TRBD2 TRBV2 CASNSGLAGEETQYF TGTGCCAGCAACTCCGGACTAGCGGGGGAAGAGACCCAGTACTTC
TRBJ2-5 . 16 TRBD2 TRBV9 CASSVYGLAGMETQYF TGTGCCAGCAGCGTTTACGGACTAGCGGGGATGGAGACCCAGTACTTC
TRBJ1-4 . 12 TRBD1 TRBV6-5 CASSTSGADRVF TGTGCCAGCAGCACATCCGGGGCGGACAGGGTTTTT
TRBJ2-5 once 14 TRBD2 TRBV2 CARGLAGGPQTQYF TGTGCCAGGGGACTAGCGGGGGGGCCGCAGACCCAGTACTTC
TRBJ2-7 . 12 . TRBV28 CASQGQTYEQYF TGTGCCAGCCAAGGACAGACATACGAGCAGTACTTC
TRBJ2-5 . 14 . TRBV10-2 CASSPLLGGETQYF TGCGCCAGCAGCCCCCTCTTGGGAGGAGAGACCCAGTACTTC
TRBJ2-1 . 13 TRBD2 TRBV29-1 CSLSGGWGGEQFF TGCAGCCTATCCGGGGGGTGGGGGGGTGAGCAGTTCTTC
TRBJ1-1 few 16 . TRBV28 CASRSRGGAVNTEAFF TGTGCCAGCAGATCTCGGGGGGGGGCGGTGAACACTGAAGCTTTCTTT
TRBJ2-2 . 19 TRBD2 TRBV4-3 CASSQDITSGTSHTGELFF TGCGCCAGCAGCCAAGATATTACGTCCGGGACTAGCCACACCGGGGAGCTGTTTTTT
TRBJ1-6 . 16 TRBD1 TRBV7-8 CASSLVGGQGGSPLHF TGTGCCAGCAGCTTAGTAGGCGGACAGGGTGGTTCACCCCTCCACTTT